The 27 T cell receptor beta chains below all came from one sample that was sequenced in a study of neurological immune-mediated disorders. TCRdb reanalysed the 5' RACE reads using MiXCR and keeps one entry per CDR3 protein. The sample records about 71,000 distinct CDR3 sequences, 4.5% being singletons. The sample taken for sequencing was PBMCs. Every receptor here comes from a man aged 30 to 45 with multiple sclerosis.

This clonotype was found many times. The V gene is TRBV3-1, the J gene TRBJ1-2; no clear D. Per germline, CDR1 LGHDT and CDR2 YNNKEL (reference sequence). The V end lost 1 base, the J end lost 4 bases, and 4 bases lay between the germline ends. The CDR3 spans 12 residues. As DNA, the CDR3 is TGTGCCAGCAGCCAAGCATTCTATGGCTACACCTTC. Translating it yields CASSQAFYGYTF.

This clonotype was detected only a few times. This chain links TRBV4-1 with TRBJ2-1; maybe TRBD2 (6 bases). Germline lookup yields CDR1 MGHRA and CDR2 YSYEKL. The CDR3 covers 16 residues. Trimming removed 5 bases at V and 6 bases at J, with 20 bases between. The CDR3 reads CASSGRGDSGFNEQFF. The CDR3 nucleotides are TGCGCCAGCAGCGGAAGAGGTGATAGCGGATTCAATGAGCAGTTCTTC.

This clonotype was observed many times. The CDR3 reads CASSPIFGALRNGYTF. The DNA of the CDR3 is TGTGCCAGCAGCCCAATATTTGGGGCCCTTAGGAATGGCTACACCTTC. This chain links TRBV3-1 with TRBJ1-2; D may be TRBD1 (5 bases). Germline V gene lookup returns CDR1 LGHDT and CDR2 YNNKEL (reference sequence). This CDR3 has 16 amino acids. V was cut by 4 bases and J by 6 bases, with 21 bases left in between.

This clonotype was seen ten or more times. The V and J genes are TRBV5-1 and TRBJ1-1; the D gene is possibly TRBD1 (6 bases). Trimming took 8 bases from V and 4 from J, leaving 15 bases between them. Germline V gene lookup returns CDR1 SGHRS and CDR2 YFSETQ. The CDR3 is 13 residues long. The CDR3 nucleotides read TGCGCCAGTGCCGACAGGTCCAGCACTGAAGCTTTCTTT. This encodes CASADRSSTEAFF.

In its sample, this clonotype was seen many times. The rearrangement uses TRBV14 and TRBJ2-5, with D possibly being TRBD1 (5 bases). Germline V gene data show CDR1 as SGHDN and CDR2 as FVKESK. The CDR3 extends over 14 amino acids. Trimming shortened V by 6 bases and J by 2 bases, and 13 bases separated the two germline ends. CDR3 sequence (DNA): TGTGCCAGCAGTATTGTAAGGGGTCAAGAGACCCAGTACTTC. Protein: CASSIVRGQETQYF.

This clonotype was observed many times. This chain joins TRBV25-1 and TRBJ1-1; TRBD1 matches 7 bases. The germline gives CDR1 MGHDK, CDR2 SYGVNS. The J segment lost 5 bases and the V segment lost 10 bases, leaving 10 bases of the junction unmatched. There are 13 residues in the CDR3. CDR3 in amino acids: CATATGRRTEAFF. In nucleotides, the CDR3 is TGTGCCACCGCGACAGGGCGGCGAACTGAAGCTTTCTTT.

At least ten counts were recorded for this clonotype. V gene TRBV27 combines with J gene TRBJ2-1, with 7 bases lining up with TRBD2. V shed 2 bases and J 0 bases; nucleotides not matched to a gene: 4. CDR3 size: 16 residues. Germline V gene sequence: CDR1 MNHEY, CDR2 SMNVEV (reference sequence). DNA for the CDR3: TGTGCCAGCAGTTTAAACGGCGGGAGCTCCTACAATGAGCAGTTCTTC. Protein product: CASSLNGGSSYNEQFF.

On this clonotype: A much larger clone lies a single base off, so this may be a read error. Given the absence of the conserved phenylalanine or tryptophan at the CDR3 end, a read error is likely. This chain uses TRBV29-1 with TRBJ2-1; 10 nucleotides agree with TRBD1. With 7 bases clipped from V and 7 bases from J, the junction kept 4 bases outside the gene matches. Germline V gene data show CDR1 as SQVTM and CDR2 as ANQGSEA. CDR3 length equals 12 residues. CDR3 sequence reads: CSGQGQGNEQFC. DNA for the CDR3: TGCAGCGGCCAGGGACAGGGGAATGAGCAGTTCTGC.

The sample holds many counts of this clonotype. V and J are TRBV4-1 and TRBJ1-1; 8 bases match TRBD1. J was trimmed by 5 bases and V by 6 bases; bases with no gene match: 8. CDR3 length: 14 amino acids. Looked up from germline, CDR1 is MGHRA and CDR2 is YSYEKL. The CDR3, as DNA: TGCGCCAGCAGGGATACAGGGGGTTGGACTGAAGCTTTCTTT. Its protein is CASRDTGGWTEAFF.

The table lists this clonotype with many counts. V is TRBV5-1 and J is TRBJ1-1; unclear D gene. Germline CDR1 is SGHRS and CDR2 is YFSETQ. The CDR3 length is 12 residues. Trimming pared 6 bases from V and 1 base from J, leaving 7 bases between. The CDR3 loop reads CASKLGNTEAFF. CDR3 DNA: TGCGCCAGCAAACTGGGGAACACTGAAGCTTTCTTT.

This clonotype was seen many times. V usage is TRBV6-4 and J usage is TRBJ2-1, with unresolved D. This CDR3 region has 12 residues. Looked up from germline, CDR1 is MRHNA and CDR2 is SNTAGT. V was shortened by 2 bases and J by 5 bases, with 4 bases between the two germline ends. As DNA, the CDR3 is TGTGCCAGCAGTGACGACAACAATGAGCAGTTCTTC. As protein: CASSDDNNEQFF.

In this sample, this clonotype turned up a few times. The J gene is TRBJ2-7, the V gene TRBV20-1; a possible D gene is TRBD2 (5 bases). The V gene lost 5 bases and the J gene lost 1 base, with 18 bases spanning the gap. Per germline, CDR1 DFQATT and CDR2 SNEGSKA (reference sequence). This CDR3 is 15 amino acids long. DNA of the CDR3: TGCAGTGCTGTGGACTGGGAAACGGTATCCTACGAGCAGTACTTC. This translates into CSAVDWETVSYEQYF.

This clonotype was detected many times. The J gene is TRBJ2-7, the V gene TRBV27; TRBD1 agrees at 9 bases. Germline lookup yields CDR1 MNHEY and CDR2 SMNVEV (reference sequence). There are 12 residues in the CDR3. J was trimmed by 10 bases and V by 5 bases; bases with no gene match: 6. CDR3 bases: TGTGCCAGCAGTAACAACAGGGGGCTTCAGTACTTC. Protein product: CASSNNRGLQYF.

The chain recombines TRBV9 with TRBJ1-4; D gene unclear. The V end was cut by 3 bases, the J end by 1 base, with 10 bases between. This CDR3 contains 15 residues. The germline V gene has CDR1 SGDLS and CDR2 YYNGEE. Here the CDR3 reads CASSGGPITNEKLFF. CDR3 bases: TGTGCCAGCAGCGGTGGGCCGATAACTAATGAAAAACTGTTTTTT.

This clonotype was recorded many times. The chain joins TRBV19 to TRBJ2-3, with a possible D match to TRBD2 (6 bases). The germline gives CDR1 LNHDA, CDR2 SQIVND (reference sequence). CDR3 length equals 15 residues. Trimming cost V 5 bases and J 3 bases, with 15 bases left between them. The CDR3 region has the DNA TGTGCCAGTAGTCGCACGGGGGTGGGAACAGATACGCAGTATTTT. Its protein is CASSRTGVGTDTQYF.

This clonotype was picked up many times. The V gene is TRBV12-3 or TRBV12-4, the J gene TRBJ1-2; D is possibly TRBD1 (5 bases). The CDR3 loop spans 13 amino acids. V lost 4 bases, J lost 7 bases, and 13 bases lay in between. The CDR3 loop reads CASSSRGDAGYTF. The CDR3 coding sequence is TGTGCCAGCAGTTCCCGTGGGGACGCTGGCTACACCTTC.

This clonotype was detected many times. The V gene is TRBV7-9, the J gene TRBJ2-2, with D perhaps TRBD2 (6 bases). Between the trimmed V and J ends, which lost 6 bases and 3 bases, there was a span of 17 bases. Germline V gives CDR1 SEHNR, CDR2 FQNEAQ (reference sequence). CDR3 size: 16 residues. This CDR3 is CASRRRGGEDTGELFF. The DNA for the CDR3 is TGTGCCAGCAGGAGAAGAGGCGGGGAGGACACCGGGGAGCTGTTTTTT.

This clonotype was detected many times. The chain recombines TRBV5-1 with TRBJ1-2; unclear D gene. V was clipped by 4 bases and J by 2 bases, with 21 bases between them. CDR3 length equals 17 residues. Germline V gene sequence: CDR1 SGHRS, CDR2 YFSETQ. The CDR3 protein is CASSPATQAPRNYGYTF. Here the CDR3 DNA reads TGCGCCAGCAGCCCCGCTACGCAGGCGCCCCGCAACTATGGCTACACCTTC.

This clonotype was seen ten or more times. This chain links TRBV5-1 with TRBJ2-7; 7 nucleotides agree with TRBD1. With 5 bases clipped from V and 1 base from J, the junction kept 3 bases outside the gene matches. The CDR3 consists of 13 residues. Germline CDR1 reads SGHRS; CDR2 reads YFSETQ. CDR3 bases: TGCGCCAGCAGACAGGGGATATCCTACGAGCAGTACTTC. This codes for CASRQGISYEQYF.

The chain is built from TRBV11-3 and TRBJ2-2; 7 positions agree with TRBD2. CDR1 is SGHNT, CDR2 YENEEA, per germline. The CDR3 totals 15 residues. The V segment lost 4 bases and the J segment 7 bases; nucleotides outside the gene matches: 9. The CDR3 region is CASSSGLGDFGELFF. CDR3 in DNA: TGTGCCAGCAGCTCTGGACTAGGGGATTTCGGGGAGCTGTTTTTT.

Details on this clonotype: A much larger clone differs by one base, so this may be a read error. The CDR3 reads CASRSDSSTFF. The CDR3 nucleotides read TGCGCCAGCAGATCGGACAGTTCGACTTTCTTT. The V gene is TRBV5-1, the J gene TRBJ1-1, with D perhaps matching TRBD1 (6 bases). The length of the CDR3 is 11 residues. V lost 5 bases and J 12 bases, leaving 14 bases between the germline ends. Per germline, CDR1 SGHRS and CDR2 YFSETQ. Variable domain in full (rest from reference TRBV5-1 and TRBJ1-1): KAGVTQTPRYLIKTRGQQVTLSCSPISGHRSVSWYQQTPGQGLQFLFEYFSETQRNKGNFPGRFSGRQFSNSRSEMNVSTLELGDSALYLCASRSDSSTFFGQGTRLTVV.

This chain connects TRBV11-1 to TRBJ2-1, with TRBD2 matching 9 bases. The CDR3 loop spans 16 amino acids. CDR1 SGHAT and CDR2 FQDESV come from the germline V gene (reference sequence). J lost 2 bases, V lost 1 base, and 3 bases had no gene match. CDR3 DNA: TGTGCCAGCAGCTTAGGTGCGGGGGGGACCTACAATGAGCAGTTCTTC. It is translated as CASSLGAGGTYNEQFF.

This clonotype has ten or more counts. The CDR3 loop reads CASSQPGTSVAYEQYV. CDR3 DNA: TGTGCCAGCAGCCAACCCGGGACATCGGTCGCCTACGAGCAGTACGTC. This chain connects TRBV7-9 to TRBJ2-7; D possibly corresponds to TRBD1 (6 bases). With 5 bases removed from V and 2 bases from J, the gap between germline ends came to 19 bases. The CDR3 runs 16 residues. Germline CDR1 reads SEHNR; CDR2 reads FQNEAQ (reference sequence).

This clonotype appeared many times. The chain joins TRBV20-1 to TRBJ1-1; D unresolved. Per germline, CDR1 DFQATT and CDR2 SNEGSKA (reference sequence). CDR3 length equals 11 residues. The germline V and J ends were trimmed by 3 bases and 4 bases, with 6 bases remaining between them. The CDR3 DNA reads TGCAGTGCTAGTACCACCACTGAAGCTTTCTTT. Amino acids: CSASTTTEAFF.

This clonotype occurred many times. V gene TRBV5-1 combines with J gene TRBJ1-1, with 7 bases that match TRBD1. Per germline, CDR1 SGHRS and CDR2 YFSETQ. V lost 4 bases to trimming and J lost 0 bases; unmatched junction nucleotides: 15. There are 18 residues in the CDR3. CDR3 loop: CASSPWTGTWYMNTEAFF. The CDR3 coding sequence is TGCGCCAGCAGCCCTTGGACAGGAACGTGGTACATGAACACTGAAGCTTTCTTT. The full variable domain, in which reference TRBV5-1 and TRBJ1-1 provide the parts outside the CDR3, is KAGVTQTPRYLIKTRGQQVTLSCSPISGHRSVSWYQQTPGQGLQFLFEYFSETQRNKGNFPGRFSGRQFSNSRSEMNVSTLELGDSALYLCASSPWTGTWYMNTEAFFGQGTRLTVV.

As for this clonotype: With a much larger clone just one base away, this may be a read error. This sequence joins TRBV20-1 and TRBJ1-1; 9 bases line up with TRBD1. CDR3 size: 13 residues. Germline CDR1 is DFQATT and CDR2 is SNEGSKA (reference sequence). The CDR3 coding sequence is TGCAGGACAAACAGGGGGCATAACACTGAAGCTTTCTTT. Protein product: CRTNRGHNTEAFF.

This clonotype has at least ten counts. In nucleotides, the CDR3 is TGTGCCAGCAGCGGCACCTCTGGAAACACCATATATTTT. Its protein product is CASSGTSGNTIYF. The chain carries TRBV7-9 and TRBJ1-3; D not resolved. CDR1 SEHNR and CDR2 FQNEAQ come from the germline V gene (reference sequence). The CDR3 has 13 amino acids. Trimming removed 5 bases at V and 0 bases at J, with 5 bases between.